These T cell receptor beta chains were read from a single sample in a study of cytomegalovirus exposure and HLA in healthy donors. Sequencing was performed with immunoSEQ multiplex PCR; in TCRdb, only in-frame clones are kept and a portion is missing. The data contain approximately 140,000 clones, around 72% of them singletons. Sequencing was performed on PBMCs. The source is a woman aged 18-35 years in good health and CMV-seronegative. Both conserved end residues are part of each CDR3. The order of the fields is clone size, CDR3 length, J gene, V gene, CDR3 protein. Clone size appears in some rows only: once, few, many, or a class for an expanded clone.

>NA|11|TRBJ2-2|TRBV5-4
CASKSEGELFF
>NA|13|TRBJ2-2|TRBV5-1
CASGNSGTGELFF
>once|16|TRBJ1-3|TRBV7-8
CASSIDQGVVGNTIYF
>NA|15|TRBJ2-5|TRBV5-1
CASSLANGGIETQYF
>NA|14|TRBJ1-2|TRBV7-9
CASSLGGTGEGYTF
>NA|15|TRBJ2-3|TRBV14
CASSARQGTTDTQYF
>NA|12|TRBJ2-2|TRBV5-1
CASSLQSGELFF
>NA|14|TRBJ1-2|TRBV6-1
CASKETGTNYGYTF
>few|14|TRBJ1-1|TRBV27
CASSHRGLNTEAFF
>NA|14|TRBJ2-7|TRBV6-8
CASLVQGETYEQYF
>NA|18|TRBJ2-1|TRBV27
CASSLRGLAGGSYNEQFF
>NA|12|TRBJ1-5|TRBV27
CASGAGNQPQHF
>NA|13|TRBJ2-7|TRBV27
CASSLYGRGEQYF
>NA|14|TRBJ2-3|TRBV27
CASSPGLNTDTQYF
>NA|17|TRBJ2-1|TRBV2
CASSYSTSGSSYNEQFF
>NA|20|TRBJ2-5|TRBV15
CATSRDISSGSLVGLETQYF
>NA|13|TRBJ2-1|TRBV29-1
CSVEGPSLNEQFF
>NA|14|TRBJ2-3|TRBV30
CAWSGGNKADTQYF
>NA|14|TRBJ2-7|TRBV30
CAWSVGTGIYEQYF
>few|16|TRBJ2-1|TRBV6-6
CASSSYSGRADNEQFF
>NA|17|TRBJ1-2|TRBV19
CASSIPHRQGTGSGYTF
>few|12|TRBJ1-1|TRBV29-1
CSVGEMNTEAFF
>NA|14|NA|TRBV30
CAWTLPLRGHEQYF
>NA|16|TRBJ1-4|TRBV30
CAWTARATGGHEKLFF
>NA|15|TRBJ2-1|TRBV7-2
CASSLAAGEYNEQFF
>NA|14|TRBJ2-7|TRBV4-1
CASSWGTGNYEQYF
>few|14|TRBJ2-5|TRBV9
CASSVGQGVETQYF
>few|13|TRBJ1-2|TRBV6-1
CASEMGGGLGYTF
>once|14|TRBJ2-1|TRBV5-1
CASSLSASRGEQFF
>NA|15|TRBJ2-1|TRBV6-1
CASSEAASGYNEQFF
>NA|14|TRBJ2-6|TRBV5-6
CASSFGRFTNVLTF
>once|15|TRBJ2-1|TRBV7-2
CASSRFGQGYNEQFF
>NA|10|TRBJ2-7|TRBV2
CVVVGGKQYF
>NA|15|TRBJ1-1|TRBV6-5
CASSPLGGEVTEAFF
>once|13|TRBJ1-1|TRBV7-9
CASSPSGQTEAFF
>NA|15|TRBJ2-1|TRBV5-4
CASSPGTSGPNEQFF
>once|15|TRBJ2-7|TRBV6-1
CASSELGRGTAGQYF
>NA|15|TRBJ2-1|TRBV6-5
CASSLTGGTYNEQFF
>NA|14|TRBJ1-1|TRBV19
CAGTAGQSNTEAFF
>NA|16|TRBJ2-7|TRBV4-1
CASSQLLPGLKHEQYF
>few|11|TRBJ1-1|TRBV12-5
CASVFSGEAFF
>few|14|TRBJ1-3|TRBV19
CASSRTGTANTIYF
>many|14|TRBJ2-7|TRBV2
CASLGLARSYEQYF
>NA|15|TRBJ1-1|TRBV19
CASSIDRGWAGGAFF
>once|17|TRBJ2-3|TRBV7-9
CASSLVQGPAGTDTQYF
>NA|15|TRBJ2-5|TRBV5-4
CASSSPTSPLETQYF
>NA|15|TRBJ2-7|TRBV2
CASNLAGGASYEQYF
>NA|17|TRBJ2-2|TRBV15
CATSRVGLAGDTGELFF
>NA|14|TRBJ1-3|TRBV10-3
CAIAGGVAGNTIYF
>NA|14|TRBJ1-1|TRBV6-1
CASSGKGNRVRAFF
>NA|8|TRBJ2-1|TRBV12-5
CAVGAQFF
>NA|14|TRBJ2-2|TRBV6-5
CASGRGLEVGELFF
>NA|18|TRBJ2-1|TRBV4-1
CASSQVILHSGRADEQFF